A single sample gave rise to the 32 T cell receptor beta chains below, sequenced in a study of vaccination effects on CD4 cells after COVID-19. The table came from immunoSEQ multiplex PCR; TCRdb's copy has only in-frame clones and leaves some out. The sample lists 28,000 or so clones, 70% to 75% occurring once. Peptide-pool stimulation followed by sequencing identified expanded antigen-specific CD4+ clonotypes in the ViraFEST assay. Culture lasted around eleven days before CD4+ T cell isolation. The vaccine given was either BNT162b2 or mRNA-1273, in two doses. Their recognized antigens are unknown. The specimen was CD4+ T cells from PBMCs cultured with HCoV-NL63 spike peptides, collected after COVID-19 vaccination. These receptor sequences come from a human donor who received a COVID-19 vaccine.

This chain uses TRBV20-1 with TRBJ1-5; tentative D call: TRBD1 (5 bases). Germline CDR1 DFQATT, CDR2 SNEGSKA (reference sequence). The germline V and J ends were trimmed by 3 bases and 6 bases, with 12 bases remaining between them. The CDR3 is made up of 13 amino acids. This chain's CDR3 is CSASKQGSQPQHF. Here the CDR3 DNA reads TGCAGTGCTAGTAAGCAGGGTAGTCAGCCCCAGCATTTT.

The chain is built from TRBV6-1 and TRBJ1-3, with D perhaps TRBD1 (5 bases). The CDR3 extends over 17 amino acids. Germline-derived CDR1 and CDR2 are MNHNS and SASEGT. Deletions cut 4 bases from V and 0 bases from J, with 16 bases between. CDR3 bases: TGTGCCAGCAGTGTGTCTGGGCAGGGCGGCTCTGGAAACACCATATATTTT. Translation: CASSVSGQGGSGNTIYF.

The rearrangement links TRBV5-1 to TRBJ2-3; D is undetermined. Germline assignment: CDR1 SGHRS and CDR2 YFSETQ. The CDR3 spans 13 residues. V was shortened by 0 bases and J by 1 base, with 3 bases between the two germline ends. CDR3 bases: TGCGCCAGCAGCTTGGTAGGCACAGATACGCAGTATTTT. This sequence encodes CASSLVGTDTQYF.

The CDR3 DNA reads as TGCGCCAGCAGCCTATGGATCCTGCGTGGGCAGTATCCCAATGAGCAGTTCTTC. Residues: CASSLWILRGQYPNEQFF. The rearrangement links TRBV4-1 to TRBJ2-1; D unclear. The V end was cut by 4 bases, the J end by 6 bases, with 25 bases between. Germline assignment: CDR1 MGHRA and CDR2 YSYEKL. The CDR3 has 18 amino acids.

This clone is large in the sample. The J gene is TRBJ2-5, the V gene TRBV5-1; 10 nucleotides align to TRBD2. V was pared by 1 base and J by 2 bases, with 2 bases of the junction left unmatched. The CDR3 is made up of 15 amino acids. Germline V gene sequence: CDR1 SGHRS, CDR2 YFSETQ. As DNA, the CDR3 is TGCGCCAGCAGCTTGACTAGCGGGGTACAAGAGACCCAGTACTTC. Translation: CASSLTSGVQETQYF.

The V call is TRBV12-3 or TRBV12-4, the J call TRBJ1-2; D not certain. The CDR3 has 13 residues. Trimming stripped 5 bases from V and 3 bases from J, with 10 bases between. CDR3 sequence: CASSNGRHYGYTF. The CDR3 DNA follows: TGTGCCAGCAGTAACGGACGTCACTATGGCTACACCTTC.

This clone was recorded only once. The chain recombines TRBV18 with TRBJ1-2, with 10 bases aligning to TRBD1. This CDR3 comprises 15 residues. CDR1 is KGHSH and CDR2 is LQKENI in the germline V gene. The V gene end was trimmed by 6 bases and the J gene end by 2 bases; junction bases not matched to a gene: 6. The chain's CDR3 is CASSPAGQGNYGYTF. CDR3 bases: TGTGCCAGCTCTCCCGCGGGACAGGGGAACTATGGCTACACCTTC.

This clone showed up just once. The chain combines TRBV2 with TRBJ2-5, with D tentatively TRBD2 (5 bases). The CDR3 spans 14 residues. Deletions cut 7 bases from V and 5 bases from J, with 17 bases between. Germline assignment: CDR1 SNHLY and CDR2 FYNNEI. The CDR3 is CASILDYSEETQYF. CDR3 nucleotide sequence: TGTGCCAGCATTTTAGACTACAGCGAGGAGACCCAGTACTTC.

V is TRBV5-1 and J is TRBJ1-2; no firm D call. CDR1 SGHRS and CDR2 YFSETQ come from the germline V gene. The CDR3 length is 15 residues. Trimming removed 0 bases at V and 3 bases at J, with 12 bases between. The CDR3 DNA is TGCGCCAGCAGCTTGGAACCCGGGCCTCACTATGGCTACACCTTC. Translating gives CASSLEPGPHYGYTF. Based on the CDR3 plus reference TRBV5-1 and TRBJ1-2, the full variable domain is KAGVTQTPRYLIKTRGQQVTLSCSPISGHRSVSWYQQTPGQGLQFLFEYFSETQRNKGNFPGRFSGRQFSNSRSEMNVSTLELGDSALYLCASSLEPGPHYGYTFGSGTRLTVV.

The rearrangement uses TRBV11-2 and TRBJ2-1; D unclear. Germline CDR1 is SGHAT and CDR2 is FQNNGV. V was trimmed by 1 base and J by 8 bases, leaving 15 bases between them. This CDR3 is 15 amino acids long. In nucleotides, the CDR3 is TGTGCCAGCAGCTTAGCCCTAGATGGAGTCGATGAGCAGTTCTTC. Its translation is CASSLALDGVDEQFF.

The CDR3 coding sequence is TGCGCCAGCAGCCCGACTAGCGGGAGGGTGCGGGGAGAGACCCAGTACTTC. It is translated as CASSPTSGRVRGETQYF. The chain combines TRBV5-1 with TRBJ2-5, with 14 bases that match TRBD2. CDR3 size: 17 residues. After removal of 4 bases from V and 4 bases from J, the junction contained 9 bases not matched to a gene. CDR1 and CDR2 from the germline V gene are SGHRS and YFSETQ.

This chain links TRBV5-6 with TRBJ2-1; 11 bases line up with TRBD2. After removal of 4 bases from V and 4 bases from J, the junction contained 4 bases not matched to a gene. Germline assignment: CDR1 SGHDT and CDR2 YYEEEE. The CDR3 consists of 15 residues. The CDR3 region has the DNA TGTGCCAGCAGCGTAGCGGGGGGGCCGTACAATGAGCAGTTCTTC. Amino acids: CASSVAGGPYNEQFF. Full variable domain (remainder filled in from reference TRBV5-6 and TRBJ2-1): DAGVTQSPTHLIKTRGQQVTLRCSPKSGHDTVSWYQQALGQGPQFIFQYYEEEERQRGNFPDRFSGHQFPNYSSELNVNALLLGDSALYLCASSVAGGPYNEQFFGPGTRLTVL.

This rearrangement joins TRBV29-1 to TRBJ1-1; D not resolved. Per germline, CDR1 SQVTM and CDR2 ANQGSEA. The CDR3 is made up of 12 amino acids. With 4 bases removed from V and 4 bases from J, the gap between germline ends came to 10 bases. The DNA for the CDR3 is TGCAGCGTTGGGGAGGGTTTCACTGAAGCTTTCTTT. The encoded protein is CSVGEGFTEAFF.

This rearrangement joins TRBV5-1 to TRBJ2-3; D remains ambiguous. The CDR3 runs to 12 residues. V was trimmed by 7 bases and J by 6 bases, leaving 12 bases between them. CDR1 and CDR2 from the germline V gene are SGHRS and YFSETQ. The DNA of the CDR3 is TGCGCCAGCCGTTTGGTAGGGGATACGCAGTATTTT. Translated: CASRLVGDTQYF.

Concerning this clone itself: The junction departs from the called germline gene at one end, perhaps through a read error. The V gene is TRBV2, the J gene TRBJ1-4, with TRBD1 as a possible D gene (5 bases). The CDR3 extends over 14 amino acids. Germline loops: CDR1 SNHLY, CDR2 FYNNEI. The CDR3 nucleotides read TGCGCCTGTCGAAGTTTCAGGGTTAATGAAAAACTGTTTTTT. It yields the protein CACRSFRVNEKLFF.

V gene TRBV7-9 combines with J gene TRBJ2-3; 8 bases match TRBD2. CDR1 and CDR2 from the germline V gene are SEHNR and FQNEAQ (reference sequence). The CDR3 is made up of 16 amino acids. Trimming took 5 bases from V and 6 from J; bases not matched to a gene: 13. The CDR3 nucleotides are TGTGCCAGCAGCGTAGGACTAGCCCAATTTTGGGATACGCAGTATTTT. This sequence encodes CASSVGLAQFWDTQYF.

As to this clone: This sample includes further DNA sequences coding for the same CDR3. The chain is built from TRBV18 and TRBJ1-3; a possible D gene is TRBD1 (5 bases). The CDR3 extends over 15 amino acids. Germline V gene data show CDR1 as KGHSH and CDR2 as LQKENI. V was pared by 6 bases and J by 0 bases, with 12 bases between. The CDR3 reads CASSPGTGSGNTIYF. As DNA, the CDR3 is TGTGCCAGCTCCCCCGGGACCGGCTCTGGAAACACCATATATTTT.

This clone was counted only a few times. The chain recombines TRBV11-1 with TRBJ2-7, with 8 bases that match TRBD1. Trimming removed 3 bases from V and 0 bases from J; junction bases left unmatched: 4. The CDR3 consists of 15 residues. The germline V gene encodes CDR1 SGHAT and CDR2 FQDESV (reference sequence). The CDR3 region is CASSFRDRSSYEQYF. In DNA form, the CDR3 reads TGTGCCAGCAGCTTCCGGGACAGGAGCTCCTACGAGCAGTACTTC.

This chain connects TRBV11-2 to TRBJ2-7; D tentatively reads TRBD1 or TRBD2 (5 bases each). The CDR3 consists of 19 residues. CDR1 and CDR2 from the germline V gene are SGHAT and FQNNGV. With 1 base removed from V and 0 bases from J, the gap between germline ends came to 22 bases. The CDR3 nucleotides are TGTGCCAGCAGCTTAGGAGCCTCCGGGACGTCGGGATCCTCCTACGAGCAGTACTTC. Amino acid sequence: CASSLGASGTSGSSYEQYF.

The V gene is TRBV20-1, the J gene TRBJ2-3; D possibly corresponds to TRBD2 (5 bases). The germline V gene has CDR1 DFQATT and CDR2 SNEGSKA (reference sequence). Trimming removed 3 bases from V and 2 bases from J, with 12 bases in between. CDR3 length: 14 amino acids. The CDR3 region has the DNA TGCAGTGCTAGTGATCCGGAGGTCACAGATACGCAGTATTTT. It yields the protein CSASDPEVTDTQYF.

Here the CDR3 reads CASSRGFRDNQPQHF. The CDR3 bases are TGTGCCAGCAGTCGGGGGTTTCGGGACAATCAGCCCCAGCATTTT. This chain links TRBV6-6 with TRBJ1-5; perhaps TRBD1 as D (5 bases). The CDR3 covers 15 residues. V lost 5 bases to trimming and J lost 3 bases, with 14 bases between them. Germline V gene lookup returns CDR1 MNHNY and CDR2 SVGAGI (reference sequence).

This chain joins TRBV24-1 and TRBJ2-2, with TRBD2 as a possible D gene (5 bases). This CDR3 spans 16 amino acids. The germline V gene has CDR1 KGHDR and CDR2 SFDVKD. V was clipped by 3 bases and J by 5 bases, with 15 bases between them. CDR3 bases: TGTGCCACCAGTGATCTAGAGGTCCCGGGGACCGGGGAGCTGTTTTTT. The encoded protein is CATSDLEVPGTGELFF.

The rearrangement joins TRBV6-5 to TRBJ2-3; no definite D call. The CDR3 is 13 residues long. V lost 2 bases to trimming and J lost 6 bases, with 9 bases between them. Looked up from germline, CDR1 is MNHEY and CDR2 is SVGAGI. In nucleotides, the CDR3 is TGTGCCAGCAGTTACCCAACTCGGGATACGCAGTATTTT. Translating gives CASSYPTRDTQYF.

The chain is built from TRBV4-1 and TRBJ1-4, with D unresolved. The CDR3 spans 17 residues. Germline V lookup: CDR1 MGHRA, CDR2 YSYEKL. Deletions cut 0 bases from V and 5 bases from J, with 16 bases between. The CDR3 DNA follows: TGCGCCAGCAGCCAAGATCGGAGAAAACAGTCGAATGAAAAACTGTTTTTT. Protein: CASSQDRRKQSNEKLFF.

The V gene is TRBV24-1, the J gene TRBJ1-5; 9 bases match TRBD1. V trimming: 6 bases; J trimming: 4 bases; junction bases outside the gene matches: 6. The V gene's germline CDR1 is KGHDR and CDR2 SFDVKD. CDR3 size: 15 residues. The CDR3 nucleotides read TGTGCCACCAGTCCGGGACAGGGTTATAATCAGCCCCAGCATTTT. The encoded protein is CATSPGQGYNQPQHF.

There are a few counts of this clone. The rearrangement joins TRBV29-1 to TRBJ2-3; TRBD2 is a possible D gene (6 bases). Per the germline V gene, CDR1 is SQVTM and CDR2 is ANQGSEA. The V end lost 4 bases, the J end lost 0 bases, and 11 bases lay between the germline ends. The CDR3 covers 14 residues. The chain's CDR3 is CSVGSGSSTDTQYF. The CDR3 DNA follows: TGCAGCGTTGGGAGCGGGTCTAGCACAGATACGCAGTATTTT.

This chain links TRBV6-5 with TRBJ2-7; tentative D call: TRBD2 (6 bases). V lost 6 bases and J 2 bases, leaving 14 bases between the germline ends. Germline V gene lookup returns CDR1 MNHEY and CDR2 SVGAGI. This CDR3 is built from 14 residues. The CDR3, as DNA: TGTGCCAGCAGGCGGACAAGACTAGCCTACGAGCAGTACTTC. Amino acid sequence: CASRRTRLAYEQYF.

The V call is TRBV19, the J call TRBJ1-5; D uncertain. This CDR3 has 12 residues. Deletions cut 5 bases from V and 3 bases from J, with 5 bases between. Germline V gives CDR1 LNHDA, CDR2 SQIVND (reference sequence). The CDR3 sequence: CASSPHNQPQHF. CDR3 in DNA: TGTGCCAGTAGTCCTCACAATCAGCCCCAGCATTTT.

This clone showed up just a few times. The chain has TRBV18 and TRBJ1-5, with a weak D call TRBD1 (5 bases). The CDR3 is made up of 17 amino acids. Germline-derived CDR1 and CDR2 are KGHSH and LQKENI. The ends were cut back, 1 base at V and 4 bases at J, with 17 bases in the middle. The CDR3 sequence is CASSPQSSRDYNQPQHF. CDR3 nucleotide sequence: TGTGCCAGCTCACCACAATCAAGCCGGGACTATAATCAGCCCCAGCATTTT.

This rearrangement joins TRBV2 to TRBJ1-1; D may be TRBD1 (5 bases). The V and J ends lost 4 bases and 8 bases respectively, with 11 bases between them. This CDR3 region has 12 residues. Germline lookup yields CDR1 SNHLY and CDR2 FYNNEI. The CDR3 here is CASSVQGLEAFF. The CDR3 DNA sequence: TGTGCCAGCAGTGTCCAGGGTTTGGAAGCTTTCTTT. Complete variable domain (other parts from reference TRBV2 and TRBJ1-1): EPEVTQTPSHQVTQMGQEVILRCVPISNHLYFYWYRQILGQKVEFLVSFYNNEISEKSEIFDDQFSVERPDGSNFTLKIRSTKLEDSAMYFCASSVQGLEAFFGQGTRLTVV.

This clone has only a few counts. The chain recombines TRBV20-1 with TRBJ1-2; D gene unclear. CDR1 is DFQATT and CDR2 is SNEGSKA in the germline V gene (reference sequence). The CDR3 is 11 amino acids. The V gene lost 5 bases and the J gene lost 2 bases, with 6 bases spanning the gap. CDR3 DNA sequence: TGCAGTGCTGGGCGCAACTATGGCTACACCTTC. Amino acid sequence: CSAGRNYGYTF.

The chain has TRBV6-6 and TRBJ1-1; 9 bases align to TRBD1. Germline V CDR1 and CDR2: MNHNY, SVGAGI (reference sequence). J lost 5 bases, V lost 2 bases, and 3 bases had no gene match. This CDR3 is built from 14 residues. CDR3 region: CASSYATGGTEAFF. CDR3 bases: TGTGCCAGCAGTTACGCGACAGGGGGGACTGAAGCTTTCTTT.